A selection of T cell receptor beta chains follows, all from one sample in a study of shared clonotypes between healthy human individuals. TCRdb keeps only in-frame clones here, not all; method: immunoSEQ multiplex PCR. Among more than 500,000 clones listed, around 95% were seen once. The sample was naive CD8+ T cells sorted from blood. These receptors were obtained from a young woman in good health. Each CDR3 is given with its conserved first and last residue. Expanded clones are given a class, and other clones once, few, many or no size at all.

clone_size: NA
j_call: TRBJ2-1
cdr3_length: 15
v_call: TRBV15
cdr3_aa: CATSRERGAGNEQFF

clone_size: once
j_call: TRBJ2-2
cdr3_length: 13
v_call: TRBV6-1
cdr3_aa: CASSESRTGELFF

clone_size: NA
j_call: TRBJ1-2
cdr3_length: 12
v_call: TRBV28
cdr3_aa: CATSWQGSGYTF

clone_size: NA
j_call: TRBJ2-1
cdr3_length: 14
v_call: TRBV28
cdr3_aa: CASSLRSLHNEQFF

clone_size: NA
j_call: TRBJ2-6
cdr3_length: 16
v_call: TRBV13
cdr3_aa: CASSQSGSSGANVLTF

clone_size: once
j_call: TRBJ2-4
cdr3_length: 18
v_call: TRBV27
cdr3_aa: CASSLGPGAGIAKNIQYF

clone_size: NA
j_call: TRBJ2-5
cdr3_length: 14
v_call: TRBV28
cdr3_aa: CASRKGLALQTQYF

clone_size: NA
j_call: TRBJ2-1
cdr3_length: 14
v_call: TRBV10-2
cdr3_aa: CASREAGSYNEQFF

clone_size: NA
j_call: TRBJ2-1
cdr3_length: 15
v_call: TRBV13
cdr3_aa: CASRQRTSGKHEQFF

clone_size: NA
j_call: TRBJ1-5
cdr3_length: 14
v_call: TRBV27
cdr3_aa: CASSSGSLNQPQHF

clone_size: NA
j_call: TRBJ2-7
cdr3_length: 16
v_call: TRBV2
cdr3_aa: CAIKGLAGGLSYEQYF

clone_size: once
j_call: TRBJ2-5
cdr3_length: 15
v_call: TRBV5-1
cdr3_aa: CASTGLTSDQETQYF

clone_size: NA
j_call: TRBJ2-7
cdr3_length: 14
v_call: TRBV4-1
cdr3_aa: CASSQGDRPYEQYF

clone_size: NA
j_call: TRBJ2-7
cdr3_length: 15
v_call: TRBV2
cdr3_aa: CASSVDRTSSYEQYF

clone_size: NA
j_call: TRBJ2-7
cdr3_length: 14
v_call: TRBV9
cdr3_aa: CASSAGLGSYEQYF

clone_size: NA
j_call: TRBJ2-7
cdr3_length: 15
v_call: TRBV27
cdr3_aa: CASSSQIDSSYEQYF

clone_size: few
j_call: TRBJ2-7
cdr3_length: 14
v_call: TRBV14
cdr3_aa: CASSQGQGSYEQYF

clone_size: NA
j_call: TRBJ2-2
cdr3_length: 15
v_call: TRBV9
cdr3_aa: CASSARQDSGGELFF

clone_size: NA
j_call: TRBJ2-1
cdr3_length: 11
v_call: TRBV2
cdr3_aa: CASYRVDEQFF

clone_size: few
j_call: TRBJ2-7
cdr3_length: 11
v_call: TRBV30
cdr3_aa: CAWSRGLEQYF

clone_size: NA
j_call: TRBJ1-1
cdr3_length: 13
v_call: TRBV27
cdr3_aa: CASSLNTNTEAFF

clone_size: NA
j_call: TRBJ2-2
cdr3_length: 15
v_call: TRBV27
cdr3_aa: CASSLGQLNTGELFF

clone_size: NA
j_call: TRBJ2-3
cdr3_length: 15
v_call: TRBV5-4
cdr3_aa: CASSPTGFRSDTQYF

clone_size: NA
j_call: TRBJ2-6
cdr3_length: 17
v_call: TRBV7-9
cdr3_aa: CASSLAAGGRGANVLTF

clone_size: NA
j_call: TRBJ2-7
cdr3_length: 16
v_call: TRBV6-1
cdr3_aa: CASSEALAGEGYEQYF

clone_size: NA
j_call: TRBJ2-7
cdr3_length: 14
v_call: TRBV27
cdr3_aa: CASSRFDNSYEQYF

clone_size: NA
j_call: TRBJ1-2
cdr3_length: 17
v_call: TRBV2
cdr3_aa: CASSLTRDRVSDYGYTF

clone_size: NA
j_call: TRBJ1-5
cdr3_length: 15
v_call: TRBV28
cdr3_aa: CASSLGLYSNQPQHF

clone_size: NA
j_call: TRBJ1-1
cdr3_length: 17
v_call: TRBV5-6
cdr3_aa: CASSYGQAALVTAEAFF

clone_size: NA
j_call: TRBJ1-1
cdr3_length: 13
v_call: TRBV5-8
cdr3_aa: CASGGSWNTEAFF

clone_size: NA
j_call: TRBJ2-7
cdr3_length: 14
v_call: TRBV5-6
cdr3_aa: CASSLAGTSYEQYF

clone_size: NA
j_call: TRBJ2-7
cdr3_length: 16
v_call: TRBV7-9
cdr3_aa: CASSGGQVRGRYEQYF

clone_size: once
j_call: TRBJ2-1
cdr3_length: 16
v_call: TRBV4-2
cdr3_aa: CASSQDFSGTYNEQFF

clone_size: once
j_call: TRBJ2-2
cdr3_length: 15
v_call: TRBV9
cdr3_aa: CASSVGDSNTGELFF

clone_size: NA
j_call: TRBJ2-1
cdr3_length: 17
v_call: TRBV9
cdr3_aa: CASSVGGTSGGFNEQFF

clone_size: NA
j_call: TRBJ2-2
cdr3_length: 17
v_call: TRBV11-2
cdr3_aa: CASTPWAGPMETGELFF

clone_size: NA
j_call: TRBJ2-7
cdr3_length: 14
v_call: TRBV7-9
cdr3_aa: CASSYSGVSYEQYF

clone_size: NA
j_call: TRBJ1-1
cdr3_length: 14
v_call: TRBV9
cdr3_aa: CASSPGHMNTEAFF

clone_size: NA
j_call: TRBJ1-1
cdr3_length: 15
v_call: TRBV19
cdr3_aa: CASRQGRLGDTEAFF

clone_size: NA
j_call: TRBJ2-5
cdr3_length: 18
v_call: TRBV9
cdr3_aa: CASSGNRLAGVLAETQYF

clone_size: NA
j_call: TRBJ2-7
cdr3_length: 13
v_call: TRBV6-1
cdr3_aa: CASSPTGSYEQYF

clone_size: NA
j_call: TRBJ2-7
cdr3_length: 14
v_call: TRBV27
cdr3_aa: CASSPPTTGVEQYF

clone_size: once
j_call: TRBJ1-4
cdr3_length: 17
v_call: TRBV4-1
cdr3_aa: CASSQMQTDATNEKLFF

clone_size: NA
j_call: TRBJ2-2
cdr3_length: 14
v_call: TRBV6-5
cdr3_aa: CASSKTNRAGELFF

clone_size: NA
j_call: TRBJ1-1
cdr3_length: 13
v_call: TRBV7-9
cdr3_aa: CAIRDRDNTEAFF

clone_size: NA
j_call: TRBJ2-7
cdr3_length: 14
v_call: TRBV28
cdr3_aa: CASNFLGQIYEQYF

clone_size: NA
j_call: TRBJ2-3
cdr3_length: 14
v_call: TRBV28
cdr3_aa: CASSLASGTDTQYF

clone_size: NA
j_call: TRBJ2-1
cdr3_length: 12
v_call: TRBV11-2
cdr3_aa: CASSLELNEQFF

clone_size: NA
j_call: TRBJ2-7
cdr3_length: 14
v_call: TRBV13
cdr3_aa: CASSLGRRYYEQYF

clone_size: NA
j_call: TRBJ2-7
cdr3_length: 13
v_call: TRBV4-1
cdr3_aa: CASSHPLGYEQYF

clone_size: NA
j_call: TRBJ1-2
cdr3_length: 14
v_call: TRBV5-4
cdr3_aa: CASRSDRLHYGYTF

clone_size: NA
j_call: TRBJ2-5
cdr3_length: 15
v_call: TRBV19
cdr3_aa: CASSMRLGSQETQYF

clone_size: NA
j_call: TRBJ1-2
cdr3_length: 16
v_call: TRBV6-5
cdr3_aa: CASSYTDPGQGGGYTF

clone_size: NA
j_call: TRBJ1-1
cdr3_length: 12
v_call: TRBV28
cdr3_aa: CASSWGGTEAFF

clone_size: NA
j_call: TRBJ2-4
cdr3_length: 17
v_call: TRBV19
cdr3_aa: CASSIDLETGVKNIQYF

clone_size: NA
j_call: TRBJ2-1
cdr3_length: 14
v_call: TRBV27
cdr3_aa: CASSPGLVYNEQFF

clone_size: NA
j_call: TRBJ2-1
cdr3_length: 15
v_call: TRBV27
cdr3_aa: CASSSRAPLYNEQFF

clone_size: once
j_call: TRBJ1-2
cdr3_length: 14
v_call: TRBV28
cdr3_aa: CASNKVGRTLGYTF

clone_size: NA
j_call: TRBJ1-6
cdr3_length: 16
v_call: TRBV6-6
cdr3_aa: CASSYITRGYNSPLHF